The 11 T cell receptor beta chains in this list originate from one sample, sequenced in a study of cytomegalovirus exposure and HLA in healthy donors. Vbeta (60) and Jbeta (13) primers were used in the PCR. TCRdb's copy holds only in-frame clones and misses some; the assay was immunoSEQ multiplex PCR. The sample holds some 220,000 clones; around 89% are singletons and the top ten take about 1%. Sequencing was carried out using PBMCs. These receptors all stem from a woman younger than 35 in good health and CMV-seronegative.

The J gene is TRBJ2-7, the V gene TRBV29-1; 8 bases align to TRBD2. CDR1 and CDR2 (germline): SQVTM, ANQGSEA. V was pared by 7 bases and J by 1 base, with 3 bases of the junction left unmatched. The CDR3 covers 12 residues. CDR3 DNA: TGCAGCGCAGGCGGGGGGTCCTACGAGCAGTACTTC. This encodes CSAGGGSYEQYF.

The count of this clone is one. CDR3 region: CASSEQGIPYEQYF. The CDR3 nucleotides read TGTGCCAGCAGTGAACAGGGTATACCCTACGAGCAGTACTTC. V gene TRBV2 combines with J gene TRBJ2-7; D might be TRBD1 (5 bases). The V gene lost 2 bases and the J gene lost 2 bases, with 10 bases spanning the gap. There are 14 residues in the CDR3. Germline loops: CDR1 SNHLY, CDR2 FYNNEI.

This chain connects TRBV4-3 to TRBJ2-5; 13 bases agree with TRBD2. The ends lost 3 bases at V and 4 bases at J; junction bases unmatched: 8. Germline loops: CDR1 LGHNA, CDR2 YSLEER. This CDR3 spans 17 amino acids. The CDR3 DNA follows: TGCGCCAGCAGCCACGGGGGGGGACTAGCGGGACGAGAGACCCAGTACTTC. This codes for CASSHGGGLAGRETQYF.

The chain links TRBV9 to TRBJ2-5; TRBD1 matches 7 bases. Germline V lookup: CDR1 SGDLS, CDR2 YYNGEE. The J segment lost 11 bases and the V segment lost 0 bases, leaving 13 bases of the junction unmatched. This CDR3 has 15 residues. The CDR3 nucleotides read TGTGCCAGCAGCGTAGGGGACAGTTCCGCTAAAGAGCAGTACTTC. Amino acid sequence: CASSVGDSSAKEQYF.

This clone was found a few times. V gene TRBV6-5 combines with J gene TRBJ2-7; 7 positions agree with TRBD2. J was trimmed by 4 bases and V by 4 bases; bases with no gene match: 10. This CDR3 region has 15 residues. Germline V gene data show CDR1 as MNHEY and CDR2 as SVGAGI. The DNA of the CDR3 is TGTGCCAGCAGTTTAGGGGCGGGAGTATCGTACGAGCAGTACTTC. It specifies CASSLGAGVSYEQYF.

This chain joins TRBV2 and TRBJ2-7, with a weak D call TRBD2 (5 bases). The germline V and J ends were trimmed by 7 bases and 2 bases, with 15 bases remaining between them. Germline V gene sequence: CDR1 SNHLY, CDR2 FYNNEI. CDR3 length equals 14 residues. In nucleotides, the CDR3 is TGTGCCAGCAACGGACTTAAGAGTCCCTACGAGCAGTACTTC. It specifies CASNGLKSPYEQYF.

The chain combines TRBV2 with TRBJ1-4; 9 bases map to TRBD1. With 5 bases clipped from V and 8 bases from J, the junction kept 6 bases outside the gene matches. CDR1 and CDR2 (germline): SNHLY, FYNNEI. CDR3 length equals 14 residues. CDR3 coding DNA: TGTGCCAGCAGTCAGACAGGGGGAGGGGAAAAACTGTTTTTT. Translating gives CASSQTGGGEKLFF.

V and J are TRBV4-1 and TRBJ2-5; D gene uncertain. The better agreement between TRBJ2-7 and the DNA end casts doubt on the J call. The CDR3 sequence is 16 residues long. The germline V gene has CDR1 MGHRA and CDR2 YSYEKL. DNA for the CDR3: TGCGCCAGCAGCCAAGACGAGCGCAGCGACGGGTACGAGCAGTACTTC. Its protein is CASSQDERSDGYEQYF.

The V and J genes are TRBV29-1 and TRBJ2-1, with TRBD2 identical over 8 bases. The V segment lost 7 bases and the J segment 1 base; nucleotides outside the gene matches: 3. The CDR3 is made up of 13 amino acids. Germline CDR1 and CDR2: SQVTM and ANQGSEA. As DNA, the CDR3 is TGCAGCGCACGGGGGGGATCCTACAATGAGCAGTTCTTC. Translated: CSARGGSYNEQFF.

V is TRBV4-2 and J is TRBJ2-7; 9 bases are a match to TRBD2. CDR1 LGHNA and CDR2 YNFKEQ come from the germline V gene. V lost 1 base and J lost 1; bases outside the gene matches: 2. The CDR3 has 15 residues. In DNA form, the CDR3 reads TGTGCCAGCAGCCAAGGACTAGCGGTTTCCTACGAGCAGTACTTC. Translated: CASSQGLAVSYEQYF.

This clone was detected a few times. The chain couples TRBV4-3 to TRBJ2-7; D remains unclear. Germline CDR1 reads LGHNA; CDR2 reads YSLEER. Trimming stripped 0 bases from V and 3 bases from J, with 6 bases between. This CDR3 comprises 13 residues. CDR3: CASSQDHGYEQYF. CDR3 nucleotide sequence: TGCGCCAGCAGCCAAGATCACGGCTACGAGCAGTACTTC.